A selection of T cell receptor beta chains follows, all from one sample in a study of T cell responses to AZD1222 COVID-19 vaccine. Method: immunoSEQ multiplex PCR; TCRdb's copy keeps in-frame clones and lacks some. The profile shows roughly 130,000 clones, 90% to 95% of them singletons. Specimen: peripheral blood, collected on day 0 of AZD1222 vaccination. These receptors all stem from an adult in good health. Both conserved end residues are part of each CDR3. A D gene is named only where the DNA matches it firmly. Clone size is given for some rows only: seen once, a few or many times, or a class if the clone is expanded.

v_call	j_call	clone_size	d_call	cdr3_nt	cdr3_aa
TRBV2	TRBJ2-7	NA	NA	TGTGCCAGCTTGCACCGGAGCTACGAGCAGTACTTC	CASLHRSYEQYF
TRBV30	TRBJ1-2	NA	NA	TGTGCCTGGAGTTTGGGTGGGGACTATGGCTACACCTTC	CAWSLGGDYGYTF
TRBV6-5	TRBJ2-1	NA	NA	TGTGCCAGCAGCCTAACGAGGGGTGAGCAGTTCTTC	CASSLTRGEQFF
TRBV6-5	TRBJ2-1	NA	TRBD1	TGTGCCAGCAGTCCGGGACAGGTCACTGAGCAGTTCTTC	CASSPGQVTEQFF
TRBV29-1	TRBJ2-7	NA	NA	TGCAGCGTTCTAACAGCCTACGAGCAGTACTTC	CSVLTAYEQYF
TRBV7-8	TRBJ1-1	NA	NA	TGTGCCAGCAGCTTAACTTCTGGGCAGGGAGTAGAAGCTTTCTTT	CASSLTSGQGVEAFF
TRBV5-1	TRBJ1-4	NA	NA	TGCGCCAGCAGCCCCACAGGGTGGACTAATGAAAAACTGTTTTTT	CASSPTGWTNEKLFF
TRBV5-1	TRBJ1-2	NA	NA	TGCGCCAGCAGCCGCGACGGAGAGGGATATGGCTACACCTTC	CASSRDGEGYGYTF
TRBV19	TRBJ2-7	once	TRBD1	TGTGCCACCCGCAGGGGGCAGGCCTACGAGCAGTACTTC	CATRRGQAYEQYF
TRBV10-3	TRBJ1-1	NA	NA	TGTGCCATCAGGAAGGGTGGGGGGACTGAAGCTTTCTTT	CAIRKGGGTEAFF
TRBV4-3	TRBJ2-1	NA	TRBD2	TGCGCCAGCAGCCCCAAGACTAGCGGGAGGCTGTCCTACAATGAGCAGTTCTTC	CASSPKTSGRLSYNEQFF
TRBV7-2	TRBJ1-2	NA	NA	TGTGCCAGCAGCCAAACCCCCCTCGGGGCTGGGGTATATGGCTACACCTTC	CASSQTPLGAGVYGYTF
TRBV25-1	TRBJ2-7	NA	TRBD1	TGTGCCAGCAGTAGGACAGGCGACGAGCAGTACTTC	CASSRTGDEQYF
TRBV3-1/TRBV3-2	TRBJ1-4	once	NA	TGTGCCAGCAGCCCCTCAGGGGTTGGAGAAAAACTGTTTTTT	CASSPSGVGEKLFF
TRBV19	TRBJ2-1	NA	TRBD2	TGTGCCAGTAGTATGGCTAGCGGACCCTACAATGAGCAGTTCTTC	CASSMASGPYNEQFF
TRBV4-3	TRBJ2-1	once	NA	TGCGCCAGCAGACTACCCTGGGGGGAAGCCTACACCGACAATGAGCAGTTCTTC	CASRLPWGEAYTDNEQFF
TRBV3-1/TRBV3-2	TRBJ1-3	NA	TRBD1	TGTGCCAGCAGCCAGACACAGGGGGCAGGAAACACCATATATTTT	CASSQTQGAGNTIYF
TRBV5-1	TRBJ1-1	NA	NA	TGCGCCAGCAGCTGGTTCGGGGCGAAGGACACTGAAGCTTTCTTT	CASSWFGAKDTEAFF
TRBV12-3/TRBV12-4	TRBJ1-3	NA	TRBD1	TGTGCCATCCGAGGGGGACAGGGAAACACCATATATTTT	CAIRGGQGNTIYF
TRBV10-3	TRBJ1-2	NA	NA	TGTGCCATCAGAAAGACTGAAACTAACTATGGCTACACCTTC	CAIRKTETNYGYTF
TRBV10-3	TRBJ1-5	NA	TRBD1	TGTGCCATCAGTGGGGACAGTAACAATCAGCCCCAGCATTTT	CAISGDSNNQPQHF
TRBV5-4	TRBJ1-3	NA	NA	TGTGCCAGCAGCTTGGTCGGAGGAAACACCATATATTTT	CASSLVGGNTIYF